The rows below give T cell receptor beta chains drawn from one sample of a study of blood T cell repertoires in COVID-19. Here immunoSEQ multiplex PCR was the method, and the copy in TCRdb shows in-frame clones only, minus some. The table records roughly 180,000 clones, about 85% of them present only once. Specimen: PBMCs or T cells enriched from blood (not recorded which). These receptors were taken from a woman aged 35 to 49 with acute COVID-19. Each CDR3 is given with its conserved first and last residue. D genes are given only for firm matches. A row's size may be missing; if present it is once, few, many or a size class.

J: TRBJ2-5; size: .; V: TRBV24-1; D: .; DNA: TGTGCCACCAGTGATTTAGCACAGGCCAGCGCCCAGTACTTC; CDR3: CATSDLAQASAQYF
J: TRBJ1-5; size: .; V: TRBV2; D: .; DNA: TGTGCCAGCAGTGATCAGGGTGGGGGCAATCAGCCCCAGCATTTT; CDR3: CASSDQGGGNQPQHF
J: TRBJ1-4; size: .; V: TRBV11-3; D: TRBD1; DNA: TGTGCCAGCAGCCGAGGGGGCACTAATGAAAAACTGTTTTTT; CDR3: CASSRGGTNEKLFF
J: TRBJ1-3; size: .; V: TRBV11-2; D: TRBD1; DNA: TGTGCCAGCAGCTTAGGAGGGGGCGGTGGAAACACCATATATTTT; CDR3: CASSLGGGGGNTIYF
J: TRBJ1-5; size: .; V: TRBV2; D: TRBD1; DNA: TGTGCCAGCAGCGACAGGGTTGGCAATCAGCCCCAGCATTTT; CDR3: CASSDRVGNQPQHF
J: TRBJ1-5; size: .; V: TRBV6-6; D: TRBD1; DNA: TGTGCCAGCAGGAGGGGGCAGCAGCCCCAGCCCCAGCATTTT; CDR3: CASRRGQQPQPQHF
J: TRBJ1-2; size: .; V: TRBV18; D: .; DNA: TGTGCCAGCTCACCCTCGGAGGGACGGCGGGGCTACACCTTC; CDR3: CASSPSEGRRGYTF
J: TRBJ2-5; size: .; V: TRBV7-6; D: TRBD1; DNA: TGTGCCAGCAGCCGCCTCCAAACAGGGACAGAGGAGACCCAGTACTTC; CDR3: CASSRLQTGTEETQYF
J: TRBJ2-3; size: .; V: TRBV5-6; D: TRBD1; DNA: TGTGCCAGCAGCTCACCTCCGGGACAGTACACAGATACGCAGTATTTT; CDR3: CASSSPPGQYTDTQYF
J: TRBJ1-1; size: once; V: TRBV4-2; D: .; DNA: TGTGCCAGCAGCCAAGACCCAGGGTTCTCTGAAGCTTTCTTT; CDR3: CASSQDPGFSEAFF
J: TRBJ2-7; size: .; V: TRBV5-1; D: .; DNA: TGCGCCAGCAGCTTGGGGAGGGCCATCGGGGACGAGCAGTACTTC; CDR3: CASSLGRAIGDEQYF
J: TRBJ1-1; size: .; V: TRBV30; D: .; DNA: TGTGCCTGGAGGACTAGGGTTACTGAAGCTTTCTTT; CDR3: CAWRTRVTEAFF
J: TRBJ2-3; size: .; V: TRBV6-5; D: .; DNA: TGTGCCAGCAGTCCCCCAGGGGATACGCAGTATTTT; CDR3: CASSPPGDTQYF
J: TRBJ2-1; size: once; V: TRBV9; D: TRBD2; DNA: TGTGCCAGCAGCCCCCCGGGACTAGCGGACAATGAGCAGTTCTTC; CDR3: CASSPPGLADNEQFF
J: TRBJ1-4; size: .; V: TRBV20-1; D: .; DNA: TGCAGTGCTAGTGCGGAAGGGGGTCGTTCTAATGAAAAACTGTTTTTT; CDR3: CSASAEGGRSNEKLFF
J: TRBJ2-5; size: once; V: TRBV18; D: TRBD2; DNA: TGTGCCAGCTCACCCGGGACTAGCGGGGCCCTTTCGGAGACCCAGTACTTC; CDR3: CASSPGTSGALSETQYF
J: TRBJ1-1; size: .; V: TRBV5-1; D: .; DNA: TGCGCCAGCAGCTTGGGCGGGATCTTGAATGAAGCTTTCTTT; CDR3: CASSLGGILNEAFF
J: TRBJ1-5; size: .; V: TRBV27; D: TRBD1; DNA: TGTGCCAGCAGTTATGGGACAGGGGACTCAAATCAGCCCCAGCATTTT; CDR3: CASSYGTGDSNQPQHF
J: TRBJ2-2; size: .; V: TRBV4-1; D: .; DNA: TGCGCCAGCAGCCCTACAGTGGACACCGGGGAGCTGTTTTTT; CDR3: CASSPTVDTGELFF
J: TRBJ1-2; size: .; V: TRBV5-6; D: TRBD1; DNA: TGTGCCAGCAGCTTGAGAGTACAGGGGAACTATGGCTACACCTTC; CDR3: CASSLRVQGNYGYTF
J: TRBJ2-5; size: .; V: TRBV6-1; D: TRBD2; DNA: TGTGCCAGCAGTGAAGTAGCGGGAGTTCAAGAGACCCAGTACTTC; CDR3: CASSEVAGVQETQYF
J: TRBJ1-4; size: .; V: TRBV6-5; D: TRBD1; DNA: TGTGCCAGCAGGACGGGACAGGGCGGAGAAAAACTGTTTTTT; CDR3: CASRTGQGGEKLFF
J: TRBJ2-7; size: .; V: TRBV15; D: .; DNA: TGTGCCACCAGCCCCGGGAACCTCGACGAGCAGTACTTC; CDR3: CATSPGNLDEQYF